This T cell receptor beta chain comes out of a study of shared clonotypes between healthy human individuals. Findings of the study overall: The study's rarefaction showed incomplete sorted-subset sequencing despite large depth. Some naive CD4 clonotypes, roughly 4.8%, turned up in common across several donors.

This CDR3 is 12 amino acids long. CDR1 is MGHDK and CDR2 is SYGVNS in the germline V gene. Trimming pared 6 bases from V and 4 bases from J, leaving 10 bases between. Over several immunoSEQ plates, each subset's genomic DNA was distributed in even portions. This table comes from immunoSEQ multiplex PCR, and its TCRdb copy is limited to in-frame clones, with some not included. The sample holds about 1 million clones; about 74% are singletons and the top ten take about 1.5%. As to this clone: The antigen is undetermined.

The sequence was obtained from a man aged 18 to 29 in good health. Sequencing was performed on memory CD4+ T cells sorted from blood. The subset denotes: CD45RA-negative fraction. The rearrangement uses TRBV25-1 and TRBJ2-7; D perhaps matches TRBD1 (5 bases). CDR3 DNA sequence: TGTGCCAGCAGACAGGAGTGGTACGAGCAGTACTTC. Translated, it gives CASRQEWYEQYF.